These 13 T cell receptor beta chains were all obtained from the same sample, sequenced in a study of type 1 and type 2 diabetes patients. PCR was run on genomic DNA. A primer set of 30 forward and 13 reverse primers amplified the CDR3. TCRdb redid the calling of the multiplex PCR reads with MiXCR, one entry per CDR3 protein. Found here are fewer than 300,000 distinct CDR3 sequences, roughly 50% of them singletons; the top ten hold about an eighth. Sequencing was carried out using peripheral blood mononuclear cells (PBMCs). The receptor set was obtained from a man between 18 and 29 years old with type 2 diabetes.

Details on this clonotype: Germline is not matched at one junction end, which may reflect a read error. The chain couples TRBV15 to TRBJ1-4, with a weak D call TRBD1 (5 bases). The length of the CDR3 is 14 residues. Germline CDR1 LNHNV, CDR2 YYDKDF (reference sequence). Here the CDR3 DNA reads TGTGCCACCAGCCCCCAAGGGGTTAATGGAAAACTGTTTTTT. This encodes CATSPQGVNGKLFF.

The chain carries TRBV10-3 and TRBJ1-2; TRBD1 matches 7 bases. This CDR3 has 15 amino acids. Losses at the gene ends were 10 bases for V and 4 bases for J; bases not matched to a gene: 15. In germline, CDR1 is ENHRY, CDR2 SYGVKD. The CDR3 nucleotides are TGTGCCAGCAGACGAGGGGGGGGGACAGCCTATGGCTACACCTTC. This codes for CASRRGGGTAYGYTF.

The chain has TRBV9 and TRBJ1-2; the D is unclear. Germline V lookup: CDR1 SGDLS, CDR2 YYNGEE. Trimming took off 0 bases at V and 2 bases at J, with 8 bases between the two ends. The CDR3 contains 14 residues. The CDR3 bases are TGTGCCAGCAGCGTAGGTTCAGGAAACTATGGCTACACCTTC. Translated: CASSVGSGNYGYTF.

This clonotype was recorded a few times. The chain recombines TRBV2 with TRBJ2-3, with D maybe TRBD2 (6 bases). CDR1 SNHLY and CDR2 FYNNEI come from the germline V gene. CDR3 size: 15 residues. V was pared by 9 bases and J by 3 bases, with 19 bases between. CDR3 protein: CARWDFEIGTDTQYF. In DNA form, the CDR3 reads TGTGCCAGGTGGGACTTTGAAATTGGGACAGATACGCAGTATTTT.

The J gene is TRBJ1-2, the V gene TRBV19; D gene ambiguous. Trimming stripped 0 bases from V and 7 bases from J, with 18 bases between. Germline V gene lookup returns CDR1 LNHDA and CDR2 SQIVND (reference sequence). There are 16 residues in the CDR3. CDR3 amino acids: CASSIDQKGRSSGYTF. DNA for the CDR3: TGTGCCAGTAGTATAGATCAAAAGGGTCGATCTTCTGGCTACACCTTC.

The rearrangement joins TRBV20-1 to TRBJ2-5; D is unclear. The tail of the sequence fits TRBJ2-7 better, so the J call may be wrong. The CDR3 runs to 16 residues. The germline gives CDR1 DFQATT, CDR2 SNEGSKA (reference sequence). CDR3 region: CSARDSLGRVSYEQYF. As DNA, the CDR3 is TGCAGTGCTAGAGATTCCCTCGGAAGGGTATCCTACGAGCAGTACTTC.

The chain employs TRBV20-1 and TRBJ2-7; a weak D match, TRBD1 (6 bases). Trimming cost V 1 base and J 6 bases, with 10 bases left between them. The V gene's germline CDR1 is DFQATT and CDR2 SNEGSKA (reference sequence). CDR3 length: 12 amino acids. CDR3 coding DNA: TGCAGTGCTAGAGGACAGGACGGCGAGCAGTACTTC. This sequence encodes CSARGQDGEQYF.

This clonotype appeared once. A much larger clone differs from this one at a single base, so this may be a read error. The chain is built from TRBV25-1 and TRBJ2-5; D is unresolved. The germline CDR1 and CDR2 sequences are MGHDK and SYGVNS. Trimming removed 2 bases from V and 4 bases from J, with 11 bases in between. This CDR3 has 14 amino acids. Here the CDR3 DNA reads TGTGCCAGCAGTGAACTCGACTGGGGAGAGACCCAGTACTTC. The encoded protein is CASSELDWGETQYF. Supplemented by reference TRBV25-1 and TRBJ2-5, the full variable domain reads EADIYQTPRYLVIGTGKKITLECSQTMGHDKMYWYQQDPGMELHLIHYSYGVNSTEKGDLSSESTVSRIRTEHFPLTLESARPSHTSQYLCASSELDWGETQYFGPGTRLLVL.

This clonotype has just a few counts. CDR3 sequence reads: CASAEGAGEQYF. The CDR3 region has the DNA TGTGCCAGCGCAGAGGGGGCAGGCGAGCAGTACTTC. The V gene is TRBV7-3, the J gene TRBJ2-7; 7 nucleotides align to TRBD1. Unmatched junction bases numbered 7, after V lost 8 bases and J lost 6 bases. CDR3 length equals 12 residues. Germline V gives CDR1 SGHTA, CDR2 FQGTGA.

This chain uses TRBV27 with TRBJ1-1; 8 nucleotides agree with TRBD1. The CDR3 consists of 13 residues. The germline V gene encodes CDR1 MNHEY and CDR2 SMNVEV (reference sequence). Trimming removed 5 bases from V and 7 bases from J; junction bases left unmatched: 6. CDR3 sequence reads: CASSLTGVNEAFF. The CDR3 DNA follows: TGTGCCAGCAGTCTGACAGGGGTAAATGAAGCTTTCTTT.

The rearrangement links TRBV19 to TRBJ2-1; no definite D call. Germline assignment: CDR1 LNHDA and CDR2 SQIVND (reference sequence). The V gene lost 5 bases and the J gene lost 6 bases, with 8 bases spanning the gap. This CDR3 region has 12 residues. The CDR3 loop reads CASSLSSNEQFF. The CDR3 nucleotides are TGTGCCAGTAGTCTTTCTTCCAATGAGCAGTTCTTC.

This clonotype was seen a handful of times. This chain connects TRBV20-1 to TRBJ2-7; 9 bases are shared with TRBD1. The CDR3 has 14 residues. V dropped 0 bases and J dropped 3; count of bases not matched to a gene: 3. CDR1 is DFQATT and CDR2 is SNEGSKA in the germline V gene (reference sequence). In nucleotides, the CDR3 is TGCAGTGCTAGAGACCGGGGACAGGGCTACGAGCAGTACTTC. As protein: CSARDRGQGYEQYF.

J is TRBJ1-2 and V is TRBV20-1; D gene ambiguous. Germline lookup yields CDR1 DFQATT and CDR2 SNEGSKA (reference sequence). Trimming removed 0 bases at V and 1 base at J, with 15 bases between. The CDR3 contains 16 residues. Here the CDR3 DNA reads TGCAGTGCTAGAGACCCTAAGGTAGTGATTAACTATGGCTACACCTTC. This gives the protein CSARDPKVVINYGYTF.